The next 10 T cell receptor beta chains were all read from a single sample in a study of beta chain features in type 1 diabetes. The isolated RNA, all of it, was reverse transcribed, so expressed TCRB transcripts were what got sequenced. The table came from immunoSEQ multiplex PCR; TCRdb's copy has only in-frame clones and leaves some out. Among approximately 360,000 clones listed, over 10% were seen once. The antigens for these receptors are not known. Notes on the study in general: Shortening of TCRB CDR3s, moderate but significant, appeared in all four CD4+ subsets of Type 1 diabetes patients.

The material sequenced was naive CD4+ T cells from blood. The origin of the receptors is a woman between 18 and 29 years old with type 1 diabetes.

The chain carries TRBV5-4 and TRBJ2-1; no clear D. CDR3 length: 15 amino acids. Germline V gives CDR1 SGHNT, CDR2 YYREEE (reference sequence). Trimming cost V 4 bases and J 5 bases, with 16 bases left between them. Here the CDR3 reads CASSPGGSINNEQFF. The CDR3 DNA reads as TGTGCCAGCAGCCCTGGCGGTAGCATCAACAATGAGCAGTTCTTC. Looking up the rest from reference TRBV5-4 and TRBJ2-1 gives the full variable domain: ETGVTQSPTHLIKTRGQQVTLRCSSQSGHNTVSWYQQALGQGPQFIFQYYREEENGRGNFPPRFSGLQFPNYSSELNVNALELDDSALYLCASSPGGSINNEQFFGPGTRLTVL.

This chain uses TRBV4-3 with TRBJ2-7; the match to TRBD2 covers 12 bases. CDR3 length: 18 amino acids. The V and J ends lost 0 bases and 4 bases, in that order; junction bases with no gene match: 10. CDR1 and CDR2 (germline): LGHNA, YSLEER. The CDR3 DNA is TGCGCCAGCAGCCAAGATCAACCCATAGGACTAGCGGGATACGAGCAGTACTTC. Residues: CASSQDQPIGLAGYEQYF.

The sample holds a few counts of this clone. The sample has other DNA sequences that encode this CDR3 too. The rearrangement links TRBV9 to TRBJ1-1; TRBD1 is a possible D gene (6 bases). V was shortened by 2 bases and J by 1 base, with 12 bases between the two germline ends. Looked up from germline, CDR1 is SGDLS and CDR2 is YYNGEE. The CDR3 spans 15 residues. Written as DNA, the CDR3 is TGTGCCAGCAGCGTTACTGGGACACCGAACACTGAAGCTTTCTTT. Translated, it gives CASSVTGTPNTEAFF.

The sample holds a few counts of this clone. The rearrangement joins TRBV28 to TRBJ2-7; 7 bases line up with TRBD1. Per germline, CDR1 MDHEN and CDR2 SYDVKM. V dropped 6 bases and J dropped 3; count of bases not matched to a gene: 5. The CDR3 runs 13 residues. CDR3 DNA: TGTGCCAGCAGAGAACAGGGGCGCTACGAGCAGTACTTC. As protein: CASREQGRYEQYF.

This clone was seen a handful of times. The genes are TRBV9 and TRBJ2-4; the D gene is possibly TRBD2 (6 bases). Trimming stripped 0 bases from V and 3 bases from J, with 13 bases between. This CDR3 is built from 16 residues. Germline CDR1 SGDLS, CDR2 YYNGEE. The CDR3 spells CASSVESSVGKNIQYF. The CDR3 coding sequence is TGTGCCAGCAGCGTAGAGTCTAGCGTGGGCAAAAACATTCAGTACTTC.

The chain combines TRBV7-2 with TRBJ2-5; D not resolved. The CDR3 spans 15 residues. The germline V gene encodes CDR1 SGHTA and CDR2 FQGNSA. V was shortened by 4 bases and J by 2 bases, with 14 bases between the two germline ends. The DNA of the CDR3 is TGTGCCAGCAGCTCGCAGGTATCGGATCAAGAGACCCAGTACTTC. It encodes CASSSQVSDQETQYF.

The V call is TRBV20-1, the J call TRBJ1-2; D might be TRBD1 (6 bases). CDR1 and CDR2 from the germline V gene are DFQATT and SNEGSKA (reference sequence). CDR3 length: 11 amino acids. V was shortened by 6 bases and J by 7 bases, with 12 bases between the two germline ends. The chain's CDR3 is CSAFHRAGYTF. CDR3 nucleotide sequence: TGCAGTGCCTTCCACAGGGCTGGCTACACCTTC.

The J gene is TRBJ2-7, the V gene TRBV2, with D perhaps TRBD1 (6 bases). With 4 bases removed from V and 2 bases from J, the gap between germline ends came to 9 bases. The CDR3 loop spans 13 amino acids. Germline loops: CDR1 SNHLY, CDR2 FYNNEI. The CDR3 loop is CASSVGQTYEQYF. The CDR3 region has the DNA TGTGCCAGCAGTGTTGGACAGACCTACGAGCAGTACTTC.

V gene TRBV1 combines with J gene TRBJ1-1; TRBD1 reflects the table's D call only, with no check against the DNA. TRBV1 constitutes a pseudogene. This CDR3 contains 14 residues. This CDR3 is CTSSHGHMNTEAFF. DNA of the CDR3: TGCACCAGCAGCCATGGACACATGAACACTGAAGCTTTCTTT.

The genes are TRBV4-3 and TRBJ2-3; D is possibly TRBD1 (5 bases). V was shortened by 6 bases and J by 5 bases, with 12 bases between the two germline ends. CDR3 length: 13 residues. From germline, CDR1 is LGHNA and CDR2 YSLEER. The CDR3 DNA reads TGCGCCAGCAGGTACTCAGGGAAAGATACGCAGTATTTT. Its translation: CASRYSGKDTQYF.